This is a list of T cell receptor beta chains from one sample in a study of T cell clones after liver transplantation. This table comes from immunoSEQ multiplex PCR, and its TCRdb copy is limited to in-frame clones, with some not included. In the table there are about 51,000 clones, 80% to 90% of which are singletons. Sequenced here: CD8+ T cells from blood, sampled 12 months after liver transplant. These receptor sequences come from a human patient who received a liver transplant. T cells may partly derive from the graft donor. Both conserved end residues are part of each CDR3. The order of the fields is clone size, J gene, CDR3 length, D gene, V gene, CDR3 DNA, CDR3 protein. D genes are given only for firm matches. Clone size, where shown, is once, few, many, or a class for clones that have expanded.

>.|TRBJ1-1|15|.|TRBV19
TGTGCCAGTAAGGAGGGAACGAACATGAACACTGAAGCTTTCTTT
CASKEGTNMNTEAFF
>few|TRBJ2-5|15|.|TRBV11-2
TGTGCCAGCGCCCCGGTTGGTGTACCTCAAGAGACCCAGTACTTC
CASAPVGVPQETQYF
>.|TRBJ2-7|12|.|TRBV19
TGTGCCAGTAGTCCCAACCACGACGAGCAGTACTTC
CASSPNHDEQYF
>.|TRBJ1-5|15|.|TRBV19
TGTGCCAGTAGTATAAAGTTTGAAGGGACTCAGCCCCAGCATTTT
CASSIKFEGTQPQHF
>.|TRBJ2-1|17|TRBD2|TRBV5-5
TGTGCCAGCACCCTGACGGGAAGACTAGCTCCTCTCAATGAGCAGTTCTTC
CASTLTGRLAPLNEQFF
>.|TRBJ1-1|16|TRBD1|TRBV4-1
TGCGCCAGCAGCCAAGTCCACGTTGGGACAGGGGCTGAAGCTTTCTTT
CASSQVHVGTGAEAFF
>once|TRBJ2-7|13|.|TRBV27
TGTGCCAGCAGTTTCCGGGGGAGAGACGAGCAGTACTTC
CASSFRGRDEQYF
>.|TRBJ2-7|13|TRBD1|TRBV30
TGTGCCTGGGAGATTGGGACAGCTTACGAGCAGTACTTC
CAWEIGTAYEQYF
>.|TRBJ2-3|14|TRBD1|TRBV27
TGTGCCAGCAGTTTGAACAGGGGGGCAGATACGCAGTATTTT
CASSLNRGADTQYF
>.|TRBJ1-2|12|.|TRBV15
TGTGCCACCAGCAAAACTAACTATGGCTACACCTTC
CATSKTNYGYTF
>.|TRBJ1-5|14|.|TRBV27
TGTGCCAGCAGTTTAAACAGTCCGAATCAGCCCCAGCATTTT
CASSLNSPNQPQHF
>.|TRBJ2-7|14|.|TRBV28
TGTGCCAGCAGTATCCTCGGGAGCGATTACGAGCAGTACTTC
CASSILGSDYEQYF
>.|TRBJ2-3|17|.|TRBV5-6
TGTGCCAGCAGTTACGCGGACGGACCGTTTTCCCCCCGGGCGCAGTATTTT
CASSYADGPFSPRAQYF
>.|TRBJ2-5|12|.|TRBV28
TGTGCCAGCCAAGGGGGGTCAGAGACCCAGTACTTC
CASQGGSETQYF
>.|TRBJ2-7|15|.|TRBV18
TGTGCCAGCTCACCACCTTTAGTAGGAGTCTACGAGCAGTACTTC
CASSPPLVGVYEQYF
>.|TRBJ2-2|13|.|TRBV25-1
TGTGCCAGCTGGGGGTGGAACACCGGGGAGCTGTTTTTT
CASWGWNTGELFF
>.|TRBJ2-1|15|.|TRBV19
TGTGCCAGTAGCATAGTGGGACAAGCTCTCCATGAGCAGTTCTTC
CASSIVGQALHEQFF
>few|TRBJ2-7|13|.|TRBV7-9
TGTGCCAGCAGCTTAGCGGAGGGGTACGAGCAGTACTTC
CASSLAEGYEQYF
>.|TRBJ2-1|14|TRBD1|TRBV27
TGTGCCAGCAGGTTACAGGGGGCGCCCAATGAGCAGTTCTTC
CASRLQGAPNEQFF
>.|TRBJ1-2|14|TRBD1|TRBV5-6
TGTGCCAGCAGACCGACAGGGGCTAACTATGGCTACACCTTC
CASRPTGANYGYTF
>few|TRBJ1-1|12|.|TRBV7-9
TGTGCCAGCAGCTTAGTAGGGCCGGCCGCTTTCTTT
CASSLVGPAAFF
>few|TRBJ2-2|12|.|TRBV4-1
TGCGCCAGCAGCCAGGTTCCCGGGGAGCTGTTTTTT
CASSQVPGELFF
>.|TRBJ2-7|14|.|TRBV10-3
TGTGCCATCAGTGGAACCGGGATCACCTACGAGCAGTACTTC
CAISGTGITYEQYF
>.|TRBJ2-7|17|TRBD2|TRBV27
TGTGCCAGCAGTCTCTTCTTGGGAGGGCCTAGAAAATATGAGCAGTACTTC
CASSLFLGGPRKYEQYF
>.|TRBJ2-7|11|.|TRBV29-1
TGCAGCGTTGAAGATCAGGACGAGCAGTACTTC
CSVEDQDEQYF
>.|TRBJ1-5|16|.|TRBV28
TGTGCCAGCAGTTGGGTCATCGGGGCAGGCAATCAGCCCCAGCATTTT
CASSWVIGAGNQPQHF
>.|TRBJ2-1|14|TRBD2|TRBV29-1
TGCAGCGTTGATGGTAGCGGGAGTGGGGATGAGCAGTTCTTC
CSVDGSGSGDEQFF
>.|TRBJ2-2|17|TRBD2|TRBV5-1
TGCGCCAGCAGCTTGGAGTCTAGCGGGAGTCGTACCGGGGAGCTGTTTTTT
CASSLESSGSRTGELFF
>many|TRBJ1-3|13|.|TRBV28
TGTGCCACCCGGGATGGTATGGAGGACACCATATATTTT
CATRDGMEDTIYF
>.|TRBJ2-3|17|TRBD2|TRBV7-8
TGTGCCAGCAGCTTCAAGGTGACTAGCGGGAGCATAGATACGCAGTATTTT
CASSFKVTSGSIDTQYF
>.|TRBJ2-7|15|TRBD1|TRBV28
TGTGCCAGCAGTCCTCAGGGGGAGTGGGCCTACGAGCAGTACTTC
CASSPQGEWAYEQYF
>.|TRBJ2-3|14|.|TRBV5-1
TGCGCCAGCAGCTTGGCGGGCCTCACAGATACGCAGTATTTT
CASSLAGLTDTQYF
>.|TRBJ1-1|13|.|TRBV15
TGTGCCACCAGCAGAGAAACGGGCACTGAAGCTTTCTTT
CATSRETGTEAFF
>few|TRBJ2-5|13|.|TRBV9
TGTGCCAGCAGCGGGGAGGAAAGGGAGACCCAGTACTTC
CASSGEERETQYF
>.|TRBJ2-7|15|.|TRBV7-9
TGTGCCAGCAGCCCCGGACTTTGGGCCTACTACGAGCAGTACTTC
CASSPGLWAYYEQYF
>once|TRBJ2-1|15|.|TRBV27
TGTGCCAGCAGTTTATCCACGCAGGGTAACAATGAGCAGTTCTTC
CASSLSTQGNNEQFF